Below, 4 T cell receptor beta chains from the same sample are listed, as sequenced in a study of cytomegalovirus exposure and HLA in healthy donors. This PCR relied on a set of 60 Vbeta primers and 13 Jbeta primers. TCRdb keeps only in-frame clones here, not all; method: immunoSEQ multiplex PCR. Among 200,000 to 250,000 clones, less than 80% were seen once, and the ten largest hold 0.2% to 0.25%. The sample comprised PBMCs. These receptors were taken from a girl under 10 years old in good health and CMV-seronegative.

The V call is TRBV27, the J call TRBJ2-7, with 13 bases aligning to TRBD2. The CDR3 length is 14 residues. V shed 5 bases and J 8 bases; nucleotides not matched to a gene: 6. The germline V gene encodes CDR1 MNHEY and CDR2 SMNVEV (reference sequence). This chain's CDR3 is CASSRTSGGYKQYF. The CDR3 DNA reads TGTGCCAGCAGTCGGACTAGCGGGGGATACAAGCAGTACTTC.

The V and J genes are TRBV6-4 and TRBJ2-2; D is possibly TRBD2 (5 bases). This CDR3 region has 14 residues. V shed 0 bases and J shed 6 bases, with 8 bases lying between them. Germline CDR1 MRHNA, CDR2 SNTAGT. CDR3 amino acids: CASSDSEGPGELFF. The CDR3 coding sequence is TGTGCCAGCAGTGACTCCGAGGGCCCCGGGGAGCTGTTTTTT.

V gene TRBV18 combines with J gene TRBJ2-2, with TRBD2 identical over 9 bases. Germline V gene sequence: CDR1 KGHSH, CDR2 LQKENI. This CDR3 spans 15 amino acids. The V and J ends lost 3 bases and 9 bases, in that order; junction bases with no gene match: 8. CDR3 in amino acids: CASSPQRGDLRELFF. In nucleotides, the CDR3 is TGTGCCAGCTCACCCCAGCGGGGGGACCTCCGGGAGCTGTTTTTT.

This chain links TRBV5-1 with TRBJ2-5; 8 bases line up with TRBD1. The CDR3 consists of 15 residues. Germline trimming cut 6 bases from V and 2 bases from J; bases unmatched to any gene: 9. The V gene's germline CDR1 is SGHRS and CDR2 YFSETQ. CDR3: CASTLGQGPQETQYF. CDR3 coding DNA: TGCGCCAGCACACTCGGACAGGGACCACAAGAGACCCAGTACTTC.